Below are 9 T cell receptor beta chains sequenced from a single sample in a study of T cells in Graves' hyperthyroidism and ophthalmopathy. RNA transcripts served as the template for amplifying TCR beta CDR3 regions. The primer set for the first-round RT-PCR of the TCR CDR3 was HTBI. TCRdb re-derived calls from the multiplex PCR reads in MiXCR, one entry per CDR3 protein. The table has about 380,000 distinct CDR3 sequences, approximately 15% seen once. Sequencing used blood. Receptor source: an older woman with Graves' hyperthyroidism.

There are many counts of this clonotype. V and J are TRBV28 and TRBJ2-4; perhaps TRBD1 as D (5 bases). Germline values: CDR1 MDHEN, CDR2 SYDVKM. Trimming left V 2 bases short and J 6 bases short, with 11 bases between. The CDR3 covers 14 residues. The CDR3 sequence is CASSLQGRGNIQYF. The DNA for the CDR3 is TGTGCCAGCAGTTTACAGGGCCGCGGAAACATTCAGTACTTC.

V is TRBV6-2 or TRBV6-3 and J is TRBJ2-1; 10 bases are a match to TRBD2. The CDR3 runs to 15 residues. V lost 6 bases, J lost 6 bases, and 8 bases stayed unmatched. The V gene's germline CDR1 is MNHEY and CDR2 SVGEGT. The CDR3 nucleotides are TGTGCCAGCAGCCTCACTAGCGGGATAACCAATGAGCAGTTCTTC. This codes for CASSLTSGITNEQFF.

The sample holds many counts of this clonotype. The genes are TRBV6-1 and TRBJ2-3; possibly TRBD1 for D (5 bases). The germline gives CDR1 MNHNS, CDR2 SASEGT. The CDR3 is 15 amino acids. Trimming removed 4 bases at V and 2 bases at J, with 13 bases between. The CDR3 loop is CASSAGQGPTDTQYF. The CDR3 DNA follows: TGTGCCAGCAGTGCCGGTCAGGGCCCCACAGATACGCAGTATTTT.

This clonotype was picked up many times. V usage is TRBV7-8 and J usage is TRBJ1-2, with a tentative D call TRBD1 (6 bases). V was pared by 1 base and J by 4 bases, with 10 bases between. The CDR3 length is 14 residues. The germline CDR1 and CDR2 sequences are SGHVS and FQNEAQ. The CDR3 nucleotides read TGTGCCAGCAGCTTAGGGACAGCTACCTATGGCTACACCTTC. Translated, it gives CASSLGTATYGYTF.

This clonotype was detected ten times or more. This chain links TRBV5-1 with TRBJ1-2; TRBD1 is a possible D gene (6 bases). The CDR3 contains 13 residues. Trimming removed 5 bases from V and 1 base from J, with 9 bases in between. Germline CDR1 reads SGHRS; CDR2 reads YFSETQ. This chain's CDR3 is CASSHRVNYGYTF. The CDR3 DNA reads as TGCGCCAGCAGTCACAGGGTTAACTATGGCTACACCTTC.

There are many counts of this clonotype. This chain uses TRBV11-2 with TRBJ2-5; D not certain. Germline V gene lookup returns CDR1 SGHAT and CDR2 FQNNGV. The germline V and J ends were trimmed by 6 bases and 5 bases, with 16 bases remaining between them. This CDR3 comprises 14 residues. The CDR3 reads CASSRAPARETQYF. The CDR3 region has the DNA TGTGCCAGCAGTCGGGCCCCAGCGCGCGAGACCCAGTACTTC.

This clonotype has at least ten counts. V usage is TRBV18 and J usage is TRBJ2-5; 8 bases match TRBD1. CDR3 length: 15 residues. The germline V gene encodes CDR1 KGHSH and CDR2 LQKENI. With V trimmed by 4 bases and J by 5 bases, 9 bases remained unmatched. DNA for the CDR3: TGTGCCAGCTCACTCCAGGGGGCGTCGGGCGAGACCCAGTACTTC. Protein product: CASSLQGASGETQYF.

With respect to this clonotype: A much larger clone lies one base from this, so it may be a read error. The V call is TRBV24-1, the J call TRBJ1-1; D ambiguous. The CDR3 spans 13 residues. Per the germline V gene, CDR1 is KGHDR and CDR2 is SFDVKD. DNA for the CDR3: TGTGCCACCAGTGATCCTGCGTGGACTGAAGCTCTCTTT. Translated: CATSDPAWTEALF.

This clonotype came up once. The chain joins TRBV6-1 to TRBJ2-2, with 7 nucleotides matching TRBD2. The CDR3 covers 16 residues. Trimming at V came to 2 bases and at J to 7 bases, leaving 10 bases not matched to a gene. Germline CDR1 and CDR2: MNHNS and SASEGT. CDR3 region: CASSEFTSVVGGELFF. The CDR3 DNA reads as TGTGCCAGCAGTGAATTTACTAGCGTGGTGGGCGGGGAGCTGTTTTTT.